This TCR beta chain stems from a study of blood T cell repertoires in COVID-19. Study-wide context: Material from acute and convalescent COVID-19 was sourced from the United States, Italy and Spain. From T cells, B-cell-depleted T cells, or PBMCs came the material, which was cDNA or gDNA.

Original methodology: Estimated nucleated cell counts came from reference gene primer amplification. Libraries were prepared by immunoSEQ multiplex PCR; TCRdb keeps only in-frame clonotypes and omits some of them. V and J calls and clone size are given by that table; D and trimming were obtained from the DNA. The sample contains 100,000 to 150,000 clones, around 82% of which appear only once. CDR1 is MGHDK, CDR2 SYGVNS, per germline. V lost 3 bases and J 6 bases, leaving 6 bases between the germline ends. The CDR3 sequence is 11 residues long. The receptor comes from a man aged 60-69 years with acute or convalescent COVID-19. Sample: peripheral blood. The gene calls are TRBV25-1 and TRBJ2-7; no definite D call. CDR3 nucleotides: TGTGCCAGCAGTGATCAGCGCGAGCAGTACTTC. Its translation: CASSDQREQYF.